The clone carrying this TCR beta chain was seen a single time. This sample was taken from a study of blood T cell repertoires in COVID-19. The CDR3 loop spans 18 amino acids. J was trimmed by 5 bases and V by 0 bases; bases with no gene match: 7. Looked up from germline, CDR1 is SGHRS and CDR2 is YFSETQ. Data came from immunoSEQ multiplex PCR; TCRdb stores just in-frame clones and leaves some out. The sample has under 350,000 clones; 65% to 90% are singletons. The chain joins TRBV5-1 to TRBJ2-1, with 14 nucleotides matching TRBD2. The sequenced material came from peripheral blood. This TCR came from a human donor in a cohort sampled during active COVID-19. The CDR3 reads CASSLVPGLAGADNEQFF. Here the CDR3 DNA reads TGCGCCAGCAGCTTGGTTCCGGGACTAGCGGGAGCCGACAATGAGCAGTTCTTC.